The T cell receptor (beta chain) described here comes from a study of cytomegalovirus exposure and HLA in healthy donors. The CDR3 length is 16 residues. Trimming removed 5 bases at V and 0 bases at J, with 11 bases between. Germline loops: CDR1 LNHDA, CDR2 SQIVND (reference sequence). With 60 Vbeta and 13 Jbeta primers, the PCR was carried out. Libraries were prepared by immunoSEQ multiplex PCR; TCRdb keeps only in-frame clonotypes and omits some of them. The sample holds approximately 110,000 clones, 77% seen once. Sequencing was carried out using PBMCs. The TCR comes from a human donor in good health. The chain carries TRBV19 and TRBJ1-6; maybe TRBD1 (6 bases). The CDR3 DNA sequence: TGTGCCAGTAGTTGGACAGCGAGCTCCTATAATTCACCCCTCCACTTT. Translation: CASSWTASSYNSPLHF.